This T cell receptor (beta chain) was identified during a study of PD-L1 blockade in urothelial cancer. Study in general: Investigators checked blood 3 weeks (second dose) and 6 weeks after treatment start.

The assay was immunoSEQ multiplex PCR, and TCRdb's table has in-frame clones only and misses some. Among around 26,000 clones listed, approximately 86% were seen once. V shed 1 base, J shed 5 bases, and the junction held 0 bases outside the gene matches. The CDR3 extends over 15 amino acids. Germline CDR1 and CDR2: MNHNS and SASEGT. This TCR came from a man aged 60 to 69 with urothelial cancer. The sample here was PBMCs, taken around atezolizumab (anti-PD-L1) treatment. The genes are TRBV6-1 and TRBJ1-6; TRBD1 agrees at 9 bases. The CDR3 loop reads CASSEGQGDNSPLHF. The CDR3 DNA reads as TGTGCCAGCAGTGAAGGACAGGGGGATAATTCACCCCTCCACTTT.